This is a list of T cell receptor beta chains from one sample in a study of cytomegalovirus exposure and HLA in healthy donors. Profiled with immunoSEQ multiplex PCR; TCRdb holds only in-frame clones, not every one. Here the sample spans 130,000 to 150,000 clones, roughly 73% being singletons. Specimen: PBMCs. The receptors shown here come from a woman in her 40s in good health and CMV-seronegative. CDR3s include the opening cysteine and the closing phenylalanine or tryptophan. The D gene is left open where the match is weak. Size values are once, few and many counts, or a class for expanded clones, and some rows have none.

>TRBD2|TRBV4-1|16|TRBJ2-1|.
TGCGCCAGCAGCCAAACTGCGGGGGGGCCGGCATATGAGCAGTTCTTC
CASSQTAGGPAYEQFF
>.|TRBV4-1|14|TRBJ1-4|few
TGCGCCAGCAGTACGGAGCCCGTTAATGAAAAACTGTTTTTT
CASSTEPVNEKLFF
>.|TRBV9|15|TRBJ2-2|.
TGTGCCAGCAGCGTAAGGGGACAGAACACCGGGGAGCTGTTTTTT
CASSVRGQNTGELFF
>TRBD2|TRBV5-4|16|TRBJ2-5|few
TGTGCCAGCAGCCCAGGGACTAGCGGGGGGGGCGGGACCCAGTACTTC
CASSPGTSGGGGTQYF
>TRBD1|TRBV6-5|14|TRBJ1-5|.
TGTGCCAGCAGTTACAGACAGGGAGGTCAGCCCCAGCATTTT
CASSYRQGGQPQHF
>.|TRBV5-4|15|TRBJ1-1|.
TGTGCCAGCAGTCACGACAGAGACTTTAACACTGAAGCTTTCTTT
CASSHDRDFNTEAFF
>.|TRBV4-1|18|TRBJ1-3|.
TGCGCCAGCAGCCAAGACTCCCCACAGGCTTACTCTGGAAACACCATATATTTT
CASSQDSPQAYSGNTIYF
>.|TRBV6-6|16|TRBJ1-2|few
TGTGCCAGCAGATACCCTTCGGCAGGCCCAGATTATGGCTACACCTTC
CASRYPSAGPDYGYTF
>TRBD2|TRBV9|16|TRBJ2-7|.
TGTGCCAGCAGCGCCGGGGAGCGGGGGGGCTTTTACGAGCAGTACTTC
CASSAGERGGFYEQYF
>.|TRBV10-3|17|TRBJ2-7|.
TGTGCCATCAGTGACCCCTTGACCGACACATACTCCTACGAGCAGTACTTC
CAISDPLTDTYSYEQYF
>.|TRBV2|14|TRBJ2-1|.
TGTGCCAGCAGTGAAGAGGGGGACTACAATGAGCAGTTCTTC
CASSEEGDYNEQFF
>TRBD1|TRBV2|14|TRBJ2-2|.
TGTGCCAGGGGACAGGGTGGGGACACCGGGGAGCTGTTTTTT
CARGQGGDTGELFF
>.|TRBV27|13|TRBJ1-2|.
TGTGCCAGCAGTTTATCGGGAGGGAATGGCTACACCTTC
CASSLSGGNGYTF
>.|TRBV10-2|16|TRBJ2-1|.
TGCGCCAGCAGTGAGTCAAGGAGGGGGCACAGGAATGAGCAGTTCTTC
CASSESRRGHRNEQFF
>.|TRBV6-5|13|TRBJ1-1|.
TGTGCCAGCAGTTACCGGGATCAGAATATAGCTTTCTTT
CASSYRDQNIAFF
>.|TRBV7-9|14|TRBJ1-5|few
TGTGCCAGCACTTGGGGTAGCGGAAATCAGCCCCAGCATTTT
CASTWGSGNQPQHF
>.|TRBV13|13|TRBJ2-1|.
TGTGCCAGCAGCGCGGACTCCTCCAATGAGCAGTTCTTC
CASSADSSNEQFF
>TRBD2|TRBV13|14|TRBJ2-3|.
TGTGCCAGCAGCGGACTAGTTCTCACAGATACGCAGTATTTT
CASSGLVLTDTQYF
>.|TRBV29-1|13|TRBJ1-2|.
TGCAGCGTTGAAGTGCTACAGAACTATGGCTACACCTTC
CSVEVLQNYGYTF
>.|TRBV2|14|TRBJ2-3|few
TGTGCCAGCAGCTCAGGGGTCCGCACAGATACGCAGTATTTT
CASSSGVRTDTQYF
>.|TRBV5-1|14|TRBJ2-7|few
TGCGCCAGCAGCTCGTTCCGGGAGCCATACGAGCAGTACTTC
CASSSFREPYEQYF
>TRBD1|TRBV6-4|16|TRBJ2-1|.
TGTGCCAGCAGTGGAAGGGGCCCGGACAGGGGCAATGAGCAGTTCTTC
CASSGRGPDRGNEQFF
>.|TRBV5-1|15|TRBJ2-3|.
TGCGCCAGCAGTTTGGGGGGGACAAACACAGATACGCAGTATTTT
CASSLGGTNTDTQYF
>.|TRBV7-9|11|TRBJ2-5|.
TGTGCCAGCAGCTCAAAAGAGACCCAGTACTTC
CASSSKETQYF
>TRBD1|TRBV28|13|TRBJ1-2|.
TGTGCCAGCACCCGACAGGGTCTCTATGGCTACACCTTC
CASTRQGLYGYTF
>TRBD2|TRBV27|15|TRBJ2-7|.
TGTGCCAGCAGTCGGGAGGGGCGGGGGGCCGCGGCGCAGTACTTC
CASSREGRGAAAQYF
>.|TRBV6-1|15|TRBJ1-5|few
TGTGCCAGCAGTGAAGGAGTTTATAGCAATCAGCCCCAGCATTTT
CASSEGVYSNQPQHF
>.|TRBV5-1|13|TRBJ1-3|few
TGCGCCAGCAGCTCAATGAGGGGGAACACCATATATTTT
CASSSMRGNTIYF
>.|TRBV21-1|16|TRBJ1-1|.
TGTGCCAGCAGCAAAGAGGTTAGGGGTTCGGACACTGAAGCTTTCTTT
CASSKEVRGSDTEAFF
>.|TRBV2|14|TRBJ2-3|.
TGTGCCAGCACTCAGGGGATGAGCACAGATACGCAGTATTTT
CASTQGMSTDTQYF
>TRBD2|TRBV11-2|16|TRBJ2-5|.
TGTGCCAGCAGCCTCAGACTAGCGGGGGGGCAAGAGACCCAGTACTTC
CASSLRLAGGQETQYF
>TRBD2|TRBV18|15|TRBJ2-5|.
TGTGCCAGCTCACCTGGACTAGCGGGGCAAGAGACCCAGTACTTC
CASSPGLAGQETQYF
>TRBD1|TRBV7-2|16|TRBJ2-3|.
TGTGCCAGCAGCTTTTCTCCGGGGACAGGGGGCTGTACGCAGTATTTT
CASSFSPGTGGCTQYF
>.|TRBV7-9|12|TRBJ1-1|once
TGTGCCAGCAGCTGGGGCGGAGCCGAAGCTTTCTTT
CASSWGGAEAFF
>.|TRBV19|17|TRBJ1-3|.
TGTGCCAGTAGTATTTGGAGCCCCGGTATCTCTGGAAACACCATATATTTT
CASSIWSPGISGNTIYF